The 18 T cell receptor beta chains reported below all come from one sample, sequenced in a study of shared clonotypes between healthy human individuals. Produced via immunoSEQ multiplex PCR; TCRdb's table is partial and in-frame only. The table has roughly 410,000 clones, 90% to 98% seen once. Sequenced: memory CD8+ T cells sorted from blood. The sample's subset: CD45RO+ cells pooled with CCR7-negative TemRA cells. The origin of the receptors is a man aged 30 to 45 in good health.

V gene TRBV4-1 combines with J gene TRBJ2-1, with D possibly matching TRBD2 (6 bases). The CDR3 loop spans 14 amino acids. Trimming shortened V by 3 bases and J by 7 bases, and 13 bases separated the two germline ends. Per the germline V gene, CDR1 is MGHRA and CDR2 is YSYEKL. The CDR3 spells CASSQIASVNEQFF. CDR3 sequence (DNA): TGCGCCAGCAGCCAGATTGCTAGCGTTAATGAGCAGTTCTTC.

This clone was found once. This chain joins TRBV7-9 and TRBJ2-1, with D hard to call. V was pared by 0 bases and J by 1 base, with 10 bases between. CDR3 length: 16 residues. Germline V CDR1 and CDR2: SEHNR, FQNEAQ (reference sequence). CDR3 nucleotide sequence: TGTGCCAGCAGCTTAGCGCTCACTCTTTCCTACAATGAGCAGTTCTTC. It is translated as CASSLALTLSYNEQFF.

The gene calls are TRBV28 and TRBJ2-7, with 7 bases matching TRBD2. Trimming took 3 bases from V and 2 from J; bases not matched to a gene: 1. Germline V gene lookup returns CDR1 MDHEN and CDR2 SYDVKM. The CDR3 has 13 residues. The CDR3 protein is CASSLRETYEQYF. As DNA, the CDR3 is TGTGCCAGCAGTTTGCGGGAGACCTACGAGCAGTACTTC.

This chain links TRBV6-4 with TRBJ2-1, with D possibly TRBD1 on 5 matching bases. The germline V gene encodes CDR1 MRHNA and CDR2 SNTAGT. Trimming took 4 bases from V and 7 from J, leaving 8 bases between them. This CDR3 has 12 amino acids. The CDR3 sequence is CASSVKGNEQFF. The DNA of the CDR3 is TGTGCCAGCAGTGTAAAGGGGAATGAGCAGTTCTTC.

The gene calls are TRBV2 and TRBJ2-1; 9 bases match TRBD2. The CDR3 contains 15 residues. Germline CDR1 and CDR2: SNHLY and FYNNEI. The J segment lost 1 base and the V segment lost 8 bases, leaving 6 bases of the junction unmatched. For the CDR3, the DNA is TGTGCCAGCGCAAACGGACTAGCGTCCTACAATGAGCAGTTCTTC. Translated: CASANGLASYNEQFF.

This clone was seen a single time. The gene calls are TRBV10-3 and TRBJ2-5, with D perhaps TRBD1 (5 bases). V was clipped by 0 bases and J by 1 base, with 6 bases between them. The CDR3 sequence is 14 residues long. In germline, CDR1 is ENHRY, CDR2 SYGVKD. CDR3 sequence (DNA): TGTGCCATCAGTGAGTCACAGGCCCAAGAGACCCAGTACTTC. Amino acid sequence: CAISESQAQETQYF.

The chain uses TRBV9 and TRBJ2-1; TRBD1 aligns across 9 bases. V shed 3 bases and J 5 bases; nucleotides not matched to a gene: 6. The CDR3 sequence is 15 residues long. The germline V gene has CDR1 SGDLS and CDR2 YYNGEE. As DNA, the CDR3 is TGTGCCAGCAGCGAAGGGGACAGGGCAGACAATGAGCAGTTCTTC. Translated, it gives CASSEGDRADNEQFF.

This chain links TRBV6-5 with TRBJ2-7, with D hard to call. The V gene's germline CDR1 is MNHEY and CDR2 SVGAGI. CDR3 size: 11 residues. V lost 2 bases, J lost 2 bases, and 1 base lay in between. This CDR3 reads CASSYAYEQYF. The CDR3 DNA sequence: TGTGCCAGCAGTTACGCCTACGAGCAGTACTTC.

The chain links TRBV7-9 to TRBJ1-2; D remains ambiguous. The CDR3 extends over 15 amino acids. Germline V lookup: CDR1 SEHNR, CDR2 FQNEAQ (reference sequence). Trimming removed 1 base from V and 4 bases from J, with 13 bases in between. The chain's CDR3 is CASSLGSFRSYGYTF. In DNA, the CDR3 is TGTGCCAGCAGCTTAGGGTCGTTCCGGTCCTATGGCTACACCTTC. The variable domain in full, completed from reference TRBV7-9 and TRBJ1-2, reads DTGVSQNPRHKITKRGQNVTFRCDPISEHNRLYWYRQTLGQGPEFLTYFQNEAQLEKSRLLSDRFSAERPKGSFSTLEIQRTEQGDSAMYLCASSLGSFRSYGYTFGSGTRLTVV.

The chain links TRBV2 to TRBJ2-5; the match to TRBD1 covers 10 bases. Trimming cost V 4 bases and J 5 bases; bases outside gene matches: 7. The CDR3 totals 15 residues. Germline lookup yields CDR1 SNHLY and CDR2 FYNNEI. CDR3 residues: CASSVGQGDGETQYF. CDR3 nucleotides: TGTGCCAGCAGTGTAGGACAGGGGGACGGGGAGACCCAGTACTTC. Full variable domain (rest looked up from reference TRBV2 and TRBJ2-5): EPEVTQTPSHQVTQMGQEVILRCVPISNHLYFYWYRQILGQKVEFLVSFYNNEISEKSEIFDDQFSVERPDGSNFTLKIRSTKLEDSAMYFCASSVGQGDGETQYFGPGTRLLVL.

For the CDR3, the DNA is TGCGCCAGCAGCCGGGGGCGGGAGGGCCGGTCCGACAATGAGCAGTTCTTC. Protein sequence: CASSRGREGRSDNEQFF. V gene TRBV10-1 combines with J gene TRBJ2-1; 9 positions match TRBD2. The length of the CDR3 is 17 residues. CDR1 is WNHNN, CDR2 SYGVQD, per germline (reference sequence). The V and J ends lost 6 bases and 5 bases, in that order; junction bases with no gene match: 14.

The CDR3 spells CSVSIAGGSSYNEQFF. For the CDR3, the DNA is TGCAGCGTTTCCATAGCGGGAGGGTCGAGTTACAATGAGCAGTTCTTC. The chain joins TRBV29-1 to TRBJ2-1; TRBD2 matches 11 bases. Germline assignment: CDR1 SQVTM and CDR2 ANQGSEA. This CDR3 region has 16 residues. V lost 5 bases and J lost 4; bases outside the gene matches: 10.

This clone was detected only once. V and J are TRBV30 and TRBJ2-7, with 9 bases identical to TRBD1. The trim removed 4 bases at V and 6 bases at J, leaving 7 bases unmatched. Per germline, CDR1 GTSNPN and CDR2 SVGIG (reference sequence). The CDR3 sequence is 13 residues long. The CDR3 region has the DNA TGTGCCTGGACGCGGGACAGGGTGTCCGAGCAGTACTTC. It is translated as CAWTRDRVSEQYF.

This rearrangement joins TRBV28 to TRBJ2-2; possibly TRBD1 for D (6 bases). This CDR3 region has 17 residues. Germline V gene data show CDR1 as MDHEN and CDR2 as SYDVKM. V dropped 3 bases and J dropped 1 base, with 15 bases sitting between them. CDR3 protein: CASSFLQGGWNTGELFF. The CDR3 DNA sequence: TGTGCCAGCAGTTTCCTACAGGGTGGTTGGAACACCGGGGAGCTGTTTTTT.

The chain joins TRBV5-1 to TRBJ2-1; possible D gene TRBD1, 6 bases. The V and J ends lost 7 bases and 3 bases respectively, with 8 bases between them. The V gene's germline CDR1 is SGHRS and CDR2 YFSETQ. CDR3 size: 12 residues. As DNA, the CDR3 is TGCGCCAGCGGGGACAACTACAATGAGCAGTTCTTC. It specifies CASGDNYNEQFF.

J is TRBJ2-7 and V is TRBV28; 9 nucleotides match TRBD1. The germline V gene encodes CDR1 MDHEN and CDR2 SYDVKM. Trimming took 6 bases from V and 9 from J; bases not matched to a gene: 24. This CDR3 comprises 18 residues. The DNA of the CDR3 is TGTGCCAGCAGACGACCACAATCACCGGGACAGGGCATGGTTCGGCAGTACTTC. Translation: CASRRPQSPGQGMVRQYF.

This chain links TRBV7-6 with TRBJ2-7; D not resolved. Germline V lookup: CDR1 SGHVS, CDR2 FNYEAQ. The CDR3 extends over 11 amino acids. V lost 5 bases to trimming and J lost 3 bases, with 5 bases between them. The CDR3 DNA follows: TGTGCCAGCAGCGACAACTACGAGCAGTACTTC. Its protein is CASSDNYEQYF.

The gene calls are TRBV5-6 and TRBJ2-2; D uncertain. The length of the CDR3 is 13 residues. V lost 0 bases to trimming and J lost 1 base, with 1 base between them. In germline, CDR1 is SGHDT, CDR2 YYEEEE. The CDR3: CASSLGNTGELFF. The CDR3 bases are TGTGCCAGCAGCTTGGGGAACACCGGGGAGCTGTTTTTT.